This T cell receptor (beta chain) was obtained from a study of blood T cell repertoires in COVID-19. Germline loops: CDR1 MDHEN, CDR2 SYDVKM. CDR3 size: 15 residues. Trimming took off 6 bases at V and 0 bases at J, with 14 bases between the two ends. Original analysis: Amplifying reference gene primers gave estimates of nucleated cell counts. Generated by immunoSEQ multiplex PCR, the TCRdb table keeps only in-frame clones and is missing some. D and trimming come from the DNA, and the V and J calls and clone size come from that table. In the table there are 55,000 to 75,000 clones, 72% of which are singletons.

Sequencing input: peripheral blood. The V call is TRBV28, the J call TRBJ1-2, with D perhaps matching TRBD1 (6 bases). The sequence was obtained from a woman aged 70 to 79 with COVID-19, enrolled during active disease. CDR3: CASRSHREANYGYTF. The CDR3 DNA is TGTGCCAGCAGGTCCCACAGGGAAGCTAACTATGGCTACACCTTC.